This T cell receptor beta chain was recovered during a study of T cells in Graves' hyperthyroidism and ophthalmopathy. Only a few counts were recorded for this clonotype. Germline CDR1 and CDR2: MNHNS and SASEGT. This CDR3 is 15 amino acids long. Trimming at V came to 5 bases and at J to 3 bases, leaving 6 bases not matched to a gene. Template material for amplifying TCR beta CDR3 regions consisted of RNA transcripts. The study used the HTBI primer set for a first-round RT-PCR of the TCR CDR3. TCRdb ran MiXCR on the multiplex PCR reads and lists one entry per CDR3 protein. The sample holds some 350,000 distinct CDR3 sequences; about 20% are singletons and the top ten take 3% to 4.5%. Researchers defined stable Graves' hyperthyroidism as no ophthalmopathy progression within 18 months. Disease duration under 2 months; hyperthyroidism patients were aged 18 to 65. Diagnosing involved the use of clinical symptoms, serum thyroxine and TRAb, thyroid ultrasound and orbital computed tomography.

The chain couples TRBV6-1 to TRBJ1-5, with 8 bases lining up with TRBD1. The source material was blood. The receptor comes from a woman aged 18-29 years with Graves' hyperthyroidism. DNA of the CDR3: TGTGCCAGCAGTCAACCGACAGGGGTCAATCAGCCCCAGCATTTT. It specifies CASSQPTGVNQPQHF.